These T cell receptor beta chains were read from a single sample in a study of blood T cell repertoires in COVID-19. Libraries were prepared by immunoSEQ multiplex PCR; TCRdb keeps only in-frame clonotypes and omits some of them. The sample lists around 260,000 clones, over 80% occurring once. The specimen was peripheral blood. The source of these receptors is a middle-aged woman who had recovered from COVID-19. Both conserved end residues are part of each CDR3. Fields, in order: J gene, V gene, D gene, CDR3 protein, CDR3 DNA. The D gene is left open where the match is weak.

J: TRBJ1-5
V: TRBV15
D: TRBD1
CDR3: CATSTPTGTQPQHF
DNA: TGTGCCACCAGCACACCGACAGGGACTCAGCCCCAGCATTTT

J: TRBJ1-2
V: TRBV6-1
D: TRBD1
CDR3: CASSEQSGQGYGYTF
DNA: TGTGCCAGCAGTGAACAGTCGGGACAGGGGTATGGCTACACCTTC

J: TRBJ2-2
V: TRBV5-4
D: NA
CDR3: CASSEIGGNTGELFF
DNA: TGTGCCAGCAGCGAAATCGGGGGGAACACCGGGGAGCTGTTTTTT

J: TRBJ2-7
V: TRBV4-1
D: NA
CDR3: CASSQDLSAGDEQYF
DNA: TGCGCCAGCAGCCAAGATTTGAGTGCAGGGGACGAGCAGTACTTC

J: TRBJ2-3
V: TRBV4-1
D: NA
CDR3: CASSQGTMGDTQYF
DNA: TGCGCCAGCAGCCAGGGGACAATGGGAGATACGCAGTATTTT

J: TRBJ1-1
V: TRBV3-1/TRBV3-2
D: NA
CDR3: CASSARDTEAFF
DNA: TGTGCCAGCAGCGCCCGCGACACTGAAGCTTTCTTT

J: TRBJ1-3
V: TRBV5-1
D: NA
CDR3: CASSPQSPGGGNTIYF
DNA: TGCGCCAGCAGCCCCCAGAGCCCCGGAGGGGGAAACACCATATATTTT

J: TRBJ1-1
V: TRBV7-2
D: TRBD1
CDR3: CASSLVQGWTEAFF
DNA: TGTGCCAGCAGCTTAGTACAGGGGTGGACTGAAGCTTTCTTT

J: TRBJ1-1
V: TRBV12-3/TRBV12-4
D: TRBD1
CDR3: CASSWDRNTEAFF
DNA: TGTGCCAGCAGTTGGGACAGGAACACTGAAGCTTTCTTT

J: TRBJ1-5
V: TRBV7-8
D: TRBD1
CDR3: CASSTTPPRQGANQPQHF
DNA: TGTGCCAGCAGCACCACCCCCCCCAGGCAGGGGGCCAATCAGCCCCAGCATTTT

J: TRBJ1-4
V: TRBV30
D: NA
CDR3: CAWSDIRGANEKLFF
DNA: TGTGCCTGGAGTGATATCCGGGGAGCTAATGAAAAACTGTTTTTT

J: TRBJ1-1
V: TRBV6-5
D: NA
CDR3: CASSYSRSGNTEAFF
DNA: TGTGCCAGCAGTTACTCGAGATCAGGGAACACTGAAGCTTTCTTT

J: TRBJ2-1
V: TRBV6-5
D: TRBD2
CDR3: CASSYRGGRIYNEQFF
DNA: TGTGCCAGCAGTTACCGGGGGGGGCGAATTTACAATGAGCAGTTCTTC

J: TRBJ2-1
V: TRBV12-3/TRBV12-4
D: NA
CDR3: CASSFAIWEQFF
DNA: TGTGCCAGCAGTTTTGCGATTTGGGAGCAGTTCTTC

J: TRBJ2-7
V: TRBV7-6
D: TRBD1
CDR3: CASSPWTGFSSYEQYF
DNA: TGTGCCAGCAGCCCCTGGACAGGTTTTAGCTCCTACGAGCAGTACTTC

J: TRBJ1-4
V: TRBV2
D: NA
CDR3: CASSPGGSGEKLFF
DNA: TGTGCCAGCAGCCCGGGGGGGAGTGGCGAAAAACTGTTTTTT